These T cell receptor beta chains were read from a single sample in a study of blood T cell repertoires in COVID-19. Profiled with immunoSEQ multiplex PCR; TCRdb holds only in-frame clones, not every one. The sample has tens of thousands of clones, roughly 85% seen once; the top ten hold about 5.3%. Sequencing was performed on peripheral blood. The receptors originated from a man between 60 and 75 years old with acute or convalescent COVID-19. Each CDR3 is given with its conserved first and last residue. The D gene is left open where the match is weak. Only some rows state a clone size, as once, few, many or a class for expanded clones.

V: TRBV12-3/TRBV12-4
D: -
J: TRBJ2-5
size: -
DNA: TGTGCCAGCAGCCGGACTATTCAAGAGACCCAGTACTTC
CDR3: CASSRTIQETQYF

V: TRBV28
D: -
J: TRBJ1-2
size: -
DNA: TGTGCCAGCACCACCGCCCCCGGGGGCTACACCTTC
CDR3: CASTTAPGGYTF

V: TRBV11-3
D: TRBD1
J: TRBJ1-1
size: -
DNA: TGTGCCAGCAGCTGGGACAGGGAGAACACTGAAGCTTTCTTT
CDR3: CASSWDRENTEAFF

V: TRBV30
D: -
J: TRBJ1-1
size: -
DNA: TGTGCCTGGAGTGTACACGGGGGCACTGAAGCTTTCTTT
CDR3: CAWSVHGGTEAFF

V: TRBV10-3
D: TRBD2
J: TRBJ2-5
size: -
DNA: TGTGCCATCAGCCGAGGGAGGGAAGAGACCCAGTACTTC
CDR3: CAISRGREETQYF

V: TRBV5-4
D: -
J: TRBJ1-2
size: -
DNA: TGTGCCAGCACCACCTCGACAGCCCTCTATGGCTACACCTTC
CDR3: CASTTSTALYGYTF

V: TRBV6-5
D: -
J: TRBJ1-4
size: few
DNA: TGTGCCAGCAGTTTGGATCAGGGATTAAGAAAACTGTTTTTT
CDR3: CASSLDQGLRKLFF

V: TRBV6-1
D: -
J: TRBJ2-3
size: -
DNA: TGTGCCAGCAGTGAAAGGGGCTCGGAAGATACGCAGTATTTT
CDR3: CASSERGSEDTQYF

V: TRBV4-3
D: -
J: TRBJ1-1
size: -
DNA: TGCGCCAGCAGCCAAGACAGGGGAAACACTGAAGCTTTCTTT
CDR3: CASSQDRGNTEAFF

V: TRBV7-2
D: -
J: TRBJ1-1
size: -
DNA: TGTGCCAGCAGCTTATCAGGGTTGAACACTGAAGCTTTCTTT
CDR3: CASSLSGLNTEAFF

V: TRBV19
D: TRBD1
J: TRBJ1-5
size: -
DNA: TGTGCCAGCGATCAGGGGGATAGCAATCAGCCCCAGCATTTT
CDR3: CASDQGDSNQPQHF

V: TRBV4-3
D: -
J: TRBJ1-2
size: -
DNA: TGCGCCAGCAGCCAAGACCGTCCTTATGGCTACACCTTC
CDR3: CASSQDRPYGYTF

V: TRBV30
D: -
J: TRBJ1-2
size: -
DNA: TGTGCCTGGAGTGTTGCCTTCCCAGGGGATGGCTACACCTTC
CDR3: CAWSVAFPGDGYTF

V: TRBV6-5
D: TRBD1
J: TRBJ1-2
size: few
DNA: TGTGCCAGCCTTACAGGGGAAGGTGGCTACACCTTC
CDR3: CASLTGEGGYTF

V: TRBV7-8
D: -
J: TRBJ2-7
size: -
DNA: TGTGCCAGCATAGGTCGCGGGGGCCCCCCAGGGGAGCAGTACTTC
CDR3: CASIGRGGPPGEQYF

V: TRBV9
D: -
J: TRBJ2-5
size: -
DNA: TGTGCCAGCAAGGTAGGGGCAGCTTTCGAAGAGACCCAGTACTTC
CDR3: CASKVGAAFEETQYF

V: TRBV5-1
D: -
J: TRBJ2-7
size: -
DNA: TGCGCCAGCAGCTTGGGACAGGGAGGCGAGCAGTACTTC
CDR3: CASSLGQGGEQYF

V: TRBV7-2
D: TRBD2
J: TRBJ2-1
size: -
DNA: TGTGCCAGCAGCTTAAGTCTTGGGGACTACCACAATGAGCAGTTCTTC
CDR3: CASSLSLGDYHNEQFF

V: TRBV5-6
D: TRBD2
J: TRBJ2-5
size: -
DNA: TGTGCCAGCAGCTTGTGGACTAGCGGGGGGGCGTACCAAGAGACCCAGTACTTC
CDR3: CASSLWTSGGAYQETQYF

V: TRBV4-3
D: TRBD1
J: TRBJ2-1
size: -
DNA: TGCGCCAGCAGCCAAGTCTGGGGGACAGGGGGGACTGAGCAGTTCTTC
CDR3: CASSQVWGTGGTEQFF

V: TRBV9
D: -
J: TRBJ1-4
size: -
DNA: TGTGCCAGCAGCGTGGGGCAGGGAGGCGAAAAACTGTTTTTT
CDR3: CASSVGQGGEKLFF

V: TRBV3-1/TRBV3-2
D: TRBD1
J: TRBJ1-6
size: -
DNA: TGTGCCAGCAGTCTTGGACAGGGTAATTCACCCCTCCACTTT
CDR3: CASSLGQGNSPLHF

V: TRBV4-3
D: TRBD1
J: TRBJ1-1
size: -
DNA: TGCGCCAGCAGCCACCACAGGGGTCCGGAAGCTTTCTTT
CDR3: CASSHHRGPEAFF

V: TRBV27
D: -
J: TRBJ2-3
size: few
DNA: TGTGCCAGCAGTTTATCGAGTAGCGCGTACGATACGCAGTATTTT
CDR3: CASSLSSSAYDTQYF

V: TRBV12-3/TRBV12-4
D: -
J: TRBJ1-2
size: -
DNA: TGTGCCAGCACCCTAACGCAGGGTCGCTACACCTTC
CDR3: CASTLTQGRYTF

V: TRBV18
D: -
J: TRBJ1-1
size: -
DNA: TGTGCCAGCTCACCACGTTCGGGAGACGAAGCTTTCTTT
CDR3: CASSPRSGDEAFF

V: TRBV19
D: -
J: TRBJ1-1
size: -
DNA: TGTGCCAGTAGTATAGCCAGGGCCACTGAAGCTTTCTTT
CDR3: CASSIARATEAFF

V: TRBV18
D: -
J: TRBJ1-4
size: once
DNA: TGTGCCAGCTCACCATTGGCCAGGGGAGAAAAACTGTTTTTT
CDR3: CASSPLARGEKLFF

V: TRBV3-1/TRBV3-2
D: TRBD1
J: TRBJ1-1
size: -
DNA: TGTGCCAGCAGCCCCTCAGGGGGCGTAACTGAAGCTTTCTTT
CDR3: CASSPSGGVTEAFF

V: TRBV7-2
D: TRBD2
J: TRBJ2-1
size: -
DNA: TGTGCCAGCAGCTCCGGGGGGACGACCTACAATGAGCAGTTCTTC
CDR3: CASSSGGTTYNEQFF

V: TRBV5-6
D: -
J: TRBJ1-5
size: -
DNA: TGTGCCAGCAGTCTTCGACTATCCCCGTATCAGCCCCAGCATTTT
CDR3: CASSLRLSPYQPQHF

V: TRBV25-1
D: -
J: TRBJ1-1
size: -
DNA: TGTGCCAGCAGTGAGACCACCCTAGGGCGGGGGGCGGACACTGAAGCTTTCTTT
CDR3: CASSETTLGRGADTEAFF

V: TRBV19
D: TRBD2
J: TRBJ2-3
size: -
DNA: TGTGCCAGTAGTATGGTAGCGGGGGGCCGCACAGATACGCAGTATTTT
CDR3: CASSMVAGGRTDTQYF

V: TRBV29-1
D: TRBD2
J: TRBJ2-1
size: -
DNA: TGCAGCGTTGAAGTGACTAGCGGGGGGGCCAGGAATGAGCAGTTCTTC
CDR3: CSVEVTSGGARNEQFF

V: TRBV5-1
D: -
J: TRBJ1-2
size: -
DNA: TGCGCCAGCAGTTCCGGAGGGGCTAACTATGGCTACACCTTC
CDR3: CASSSGGANYGYTF

V: TRBV2
D: -
J: TRBJ2-7
size: -
DNA: TGTGCCAGCAGTTACTCCTACGAGCAGTACTTC
CDR3: CASSYSYEQYF

V: TRBV5-1
D: TRBD2
J: TRBJ2-5
size: -
DNA: TGCGCCAGCAGCTTGTTTAGCGGGGGGAGTCAAGAGACCCAGTACTTC
CDR3: CASSLFSGGSQETQYF

V: TRBV9
D: TRBD1
J: TRBJ1-2
size: few
DNA: TGTGCCAGCAGCGTAGGGACAGGGGAATCCTATGGCTACACCTTC
CDR3: CASSVGTGESYGYTF

V: TRBV9
D: -
J: TRBJ2-7
size: -
DNA: TGTGCCAGCAGCGTAGATCCCTGGGAGGGGGGGAACGAGCAGTACTTC
CDR3: CASSVDPWEGGNEQYF

V: TRBV27
D: -
J: TRBJ2-3
size: -
DNA: TGTGCCAGCAGTTTTCGGGGCACAGATACGCAGTATTTT
CDR3: CASSFRGTDTQYF

V: TRBV4-1
D: -
J: TRBJ1-1
size: -
DNA: TGCGCCAGCAGCCAAGGAGGGGGGGGAGTCACTGAAGCTTTCTTT
CDR3: CASSQGGGGVTEAFF

V: TRBV4-3
D: -
J: TRBJ2-1
size: -
DNA: TGCGCCAGCAGCCAAGTCTGGTCGGGGGGCGGTGAGCAGTTCTTC
CDR3: CASSQVWSGGGEQFF

V: TRBV9
D: TRBD2
J: TRBJ2-1
size: -
DNA: TGTGCCAGCAGCTCGGGGGGAGCAGAGATTAATGAGCAGTTCTTC
CDR3: CASSSGGAEINEQFF

V: TRBV7-8
D: TRBD2
J: TRBJ2-2
size: -
DNA: TGTGCCAGCAGCTCGAAGACTAGCGTGCCCGGGGAGCTGTTTTTT
CDR3: CASSSKTSVPGELFF

V: TRBV11-2
D: TRBD1
J: TRBJ2-7
size: -
DNA: TGTGCCAGCAGCTTAGGACCAGGGGGTAACTCCTACGAGCAGTACTTC
CDR3: CASSLGPGGNSYEQYF

V: TRBV19
D: -
J: TRBJ1-1
size: -
DNA: TGTGCCAGTAGTTCATGGACAGAGAACACTGAAGCTTTCTTT
CDR3: CASSSWTENTEAFF

V: TRBV7-2
D: TRBD2
J: TRBJ2-3
size: -
DNA: TGTGCCAGCAGACGGACTAGCGGGGAAGCAGATACGCAGTATTTT
CDR3: CASRRTSGEADTQYF

V: TRBV5-1
D: -
J: TRBJ1-4
size: -
DNA: TGCGCCAGCAGCTTGGTTACAGGGTCAACTAATGAAAAACTGTTTTTT
CDR3: CASSLVTGSTNEKLFF